This T cell receptor beta chain was captured by sequencing in a study of regulatory and conventional T cells in RAG deficiency. About the study: In hypomorphic RAG CID or atypical SCID, autoimmunity is frequently associated.

Findings and caveats of the study: Shannon entropy was markedly lower and Simpson indices higher in RAG-deficient patients than control T-cell subsets. Treg unique TCR beta sequences were approximately 95-fold fewer in Omenn syndrome and CID/AS patients than controls. In Omenn syndrome, Treg and Tconv repertoires overlapped >75%.

Remarks on this clone: As yet, its antigen is unknown.

V lost 4 bases, J lost 3 bases, and 3 bases stayed unmatched. The CDR3 is made up of 13 amino acids. CDR1 MGHRA and CDR2 YSYEKL come from the germline V gene. Clones were read by immunoSEQ multiplex PCR, and TCRdb kept only the in-frame ones, dropping some. The sample consists of 850 to 1,000 clones, 81% of them appearing once. Input material: CD8+ T cells sorted from blood. The V and J genes are TRBV4-1 and TRBJ2-7; 7 nucleotides agree with TRBD1. This receptor was identified in a human donor with RAG deficiency presenting as severe combined immunodeficiency. The CDR3 loop is CASSLGTVYEQYF. As DNA, the CDR3 is TGCGCCAGCAGCCTTGGGACAGTCTACGAGCAGTACTTC.